This record covers a single T cell receptor (beta chain). Profiling relied on immunoSEQ multiplex PCR, and the TCRdb table lists in-frame clones only, not all of them. The repertoire holds hundreds of thousands of clones, with roughly 90% as singletons. CDR1 SNHLY and CDR2 FYNNEI come from the germline V gene. The CDR3 contains 16 residues. J was trimmed by 15 bases and V by 11 bases; bases with no gene match: 25. This sample was included in a study of shared T cell receptors in the human thymus. The same specimen was also included in a second study, on human thymus T cells.

The receptor's source is a boy under two years old with a congenital heart defect. This chain connects TRBV2 to TRBJ2-1; 10 nucleotides agree with TRBD2. Sequenced: thymocytes. CDR3 residues: CARSREGKREGQGMFF. Written as DNA, the CDR3 is TGTGCCCGCTCACGGGAGGGCAAGCGGGAGGGCCAAGGAATGTTCTTC.